The 2 T cell receptor beta chains below come from one sample, sequenced in a study of graft-versus-host responses after intestinal transplantation. TCRdb's table, derived via immunoSEQ multiplex PCR, lists solely in-frame clones and lacks some. The sample carries some 90,000 clones, 85% to 95% recorded once. Their antigens remain unidentified. The sequenced sample was unstimulated CD8+ T cells sorted from spleen or lymph node cells, obtained before transplant. These receptors were obtained from a human donor who was the organ donor for an intestinal transplant.

This chain connects TRBV30 to TRBJ2-7, with 9 nucleotides matching TRBD1. The germline V gene has CDR1 GTSNPN and CDR2 SVGIG (reference sequence). The CDR3 runs to 14 residues. With V trimmed by 1 base and J by 4 bases, 5 bases remained unmatched. In DNA, the CDR3 is TGTGCCTGGAGTGCCCGGGACAGGGAATACGAGCAGTACTTC. Its protein is CAWSARDREYEQYF.

The rearrangement joins TRBV28 to TRBJ2-1, with TRBD1 matching over 8 bases. Trimming cost V 8 bases and J 9 bases; bases outside gene matches: 18. The CDR3 sequence is 16 residues long. Germline values: CDR1 MDHEN, CDR2 SYDVKM. The CDR3 is CASYAKGQGSGIEQFF. Written as DNA, the CDR3 is TGTGCCAGCTACGCAAAAGGACAGGGTTCGGGGATTGAGCAGTTCTTC.